This T cell receptor (beta chain) was sequenced during a study of control samples from healthy donors and cancer patients. Trimming left V 2 bases short and J 6 bases short, with 14 bases between. In germline, CDR1 is SNHLY, CDR2 FYNNEI. This CDR3 is built from 15 residues. Clones were read by immunoSEQ multiplex PCR, and TCRdb kept only the in-frame ones, dropping some. The data show about 110,000 clones, about 80% seen once. The V and J genes are TRBV2 and TRBJ1-5; D not resolved. This TCR derives from a man between 18 and 35 years old in good health. Sequencing was carried out using blood. The CDR3 coding sequence is TGTGCCAGCAGTGAATATTCCCTCCCGAGTCAGCCCCAGCATTTT. Translating gives CASSEYSLPSQPQHF.